These 17 T cell receptor beta chains were sequenced from one sample in a study of control samples from healthy donors and cancer patients. The protocol was immunoSEQ multiplex PCR, while the TCRdb copy is restricted to in-frame clones and leaves out a portion. The table shows around 100,000 clones, with about 89% occurring only once. Sequencing input: PBMCs. The receptors were gathered from a man aged 55 to 70 with lung cancer.

CDR3 amino acids: CASSDRPLGGADTQYF. The CDR3 DNA follows: TGTGCCAGCAGTGACAGGCCCCTTGGCGGGGCAGATACGCAGTATTTT. This chain connects TRBV6-4 to TRBJ2-3, with a possible D match to TRBD2 (6 bases). Germline assignment: CDR1 MRHNA and CDR2 SNTAGT. The CDR3 loop spans 16 amino acids. Between the trimmed V and J ends, which lost 2 bases and 4 bases, there was a span of 16 bases.

This clone was seen just once. The chain links TRBV24-1 to TRBJ2-5; no clear D gene. The CDR3 sequence is 12 residues long. Between the trimmed V and J ends, which lost 2 bases and 5 bases, there was a span of 5 bases. Germline loops: CDR1 KGHDR, CDR2 SFDVKD. The CDR3 sequence: CATSDSVETQYF. The CDR3 DNA is TGTGCCACCAGTGATTCCGTGGAGACCCAGTACTTC.

The rearrangement links TRBV11-2 to TRBJ2-5, with 7 bases aligning to TRBD2. The V gene's germline CDR1 is SGHAT and CDR2 FQNNGV. The V gene end was trimmed by 1 base and the J gene end by 0 bases; junction bases not matched to a gene: 5. The CDR3 is made up of 16 amino acids. CDR3 in amino acids: CASSLVGGGNQETQYF. CDR3 sequence (DNA): TGTGCCAGCAGCTTAGTCGGCGGGGGAAACCAAGAGACCCAGTACTTC.

The chain is built from TRBV30 and TRBJ1-2; the match to TRBD1 covers 8 bases. Germline lookup yields CDR1 GTSNPN and CDR2 SVGIG (reference sequence). V shed 2 bases and J 4 bases; nucleotides not matched to a gene: 21. There are 19 residues in the CDR3. This CDR3 is CAWSFTDREVRGYGYGYTF. CDR3 sequence (DNA): TGTGCCTGGAGTTTCACGGACAGGGAGGTTAGAGGGTATGGCTATGGCTACACCTTC.

The rearrangement joins TRBV11-2 to TRBJ1-3; 8 positions agree with TRBD1. This CDR3 region has 16 residues. The germline V gene has CDR1 SGHAT and CDR2 FQNNGV. With 5 bases clipped from V and 4 bases from J, the junction kept 10 bases outside the gene matches. This chain's CDR3 is CASSVVTGGTGNTIYF. The CDR3 bases are TGTGCCAGCAGCGTAGTAACAGGGGGGACGGGAAACACCATATATTTT.

The chain is built from TRBV14 and TRBJ1-6, with a possible D match to TRBD1 (5 bases). The germline V gene has CDR1 SGHDN and CDR2 FVKESK. V lost 6 bases and J 1 base, leaving 7 bases between the germline ends. This CDR3 is 14 amino acids long. CDR3 DNA: TGTGCCAGCAGTGCAGGGTCCTATAATTCACCCCTCCACTTT. Amino acids: CASSAGSYNSPLHF.

The rearrangement links TRBV5-4 to TRBJ1-1; D unclear. The CDR3 runs to 15 residues. V was clipped by 0 bases and J by 2 bases, with 11 bases between them. The germline V gene encodes CDR1 SGHNT and CDR2 YYREEE (reference sequence). CDR3 DNA sequence: TGTGCCAGCAGCTTGGACAGCACCACCAACACTGAAGCTTTCTTT. Its translation: CASSLDSTTNTEAFF. The full variable domain, in which reference TRBV5-4 and TRBJ1-1 provide the parts outside the CDR3, is ETGVTQSPTHLIKTRGQQVTLRCSSQSGHNTVSWYQQALGQGPQFIFQYYREEENGRGNFPPRFSGLQFPNYSSELNVNALELDDSALYLCASSLDSTTNTEAFFGQGTRLTVV.

This clone has a handful of counts. The gene calls are TRBV11-3 and TRBJ2-5, with TRBD2 matching 8 bases. CDR1 is SGHNT, CDR2 YENEEA, per germline. J lost 5 bases, V lost 1 base, and 12 bases had no gene match. This CDR3 comprises 17 residues. CDR3 residues: CASSLGLSGGPSETQYF. The DNA for the CDR3 is TGTGCCAGCAGCTTAGGTCTCTCGGGGGGGCCGTCGGAGACCCAGTACTTC.

This clone came up once. The J gene is TRBJ1-1, the V gene TRBV6-6, with D possibly TRBD1 on 6 matching bases. V was cut by 6 bases and J by 11 bases, with 25 bases left in between. The CDR3 extends over 15 amino acids. Germline CDR1 MNHNY, CDR2 SVGAGI (reference sequence). As DNA, the CDR3 is TGTGCCAGCAGCCTAATAAGTAACCCGGGGGCCCCGGCTTTCTTT. This encodes CASSLISNPGAPAFF.

The J gene is TRBJ2-6, the V gene TRBV7-9; D gene ambiguous. The V gene's germline CDR1 is SEHNR and CDR2 FQNEAQ (reference sequence). The CDR3 is 13 residues long. Deletions cut 8 bases from V and 0 bases from J, with 5 bases between. The CDR3 DNA follows: TGTGCCAGCGGGGTCTCTGGGGCCAACGTCCTGACTTTC. Protein sequence: CASGVSGANVLTF.

In its sample, this clone was seen once. The chain uses TRBV18 and TRBJ1-1; D ambiguous. Germline V lookup: CDR1 KGHSH, CDR2 LQKENI. V lost 3 bases, J lost 7 bases, and 6 bases lay in between. The CDR3 extends over 11 amino acids. Written as DNA, the CDR3 is TGTGCCAGCTCACCTGGATTTGAAGCTTTCTTT. Its protein is CASSPGFEAFF.

V and J are TRBV5-1 and TRBJ2-5, with 10 bases identical to TRBD2. The CDR3 contains 15 residues. CDR1 and CDR2 from the germline V gene are SGHRS and YFSETQ. The junction had 6 bases not matched to a gene; V was cut back by 5 bases and J by 2 bases. The DNA of the CDR3 is TGCGCCAGCAGTCCGGGACTAGCGACTCAAGAGACCCAGTACTTC. This gives the protein CASSPGLATQETQYF. The variable domain in full, completed from reference TRBV5-1 and TRBJ2-5, reads KAGVTQTPRYLIKTRGQQVTLSCSPISGHRSVSWYQQTPGQGLQFLFEYFSETQRNKGNFPGRFSGRQFSNSRSEMNVSTLELGDSALYLCASSPGLATQETQYFGPGTRLLVL.

The chain recombines TRBV18 with TRBJ2-7; 14 positions agree with TRBD2. Germline loops: CDR1 KGHSH, CDR2 LQKENI. The J segment lost 3 bases and the V segment lost 5 bases, leaving 9 bases of the junction unmatched. This CDR3 is built from 17 residues. DNA of the CDR3: TGTGCCAGCTCATCTTCCGGGACTAGCGGGGGATACTACGAGCAGTACGTC. This translates into CASSSSGTSGGYYEQYV.

This rearrangement joins TRBV6-5 to TRBJ1-1; D remains unclear. The CDR3 covers 15 residues. Germline assignment: CDR1 MNHEY and CDR2 SVGAGI. Trimming pared 0 bases from V and 1 base from J, leaving 9 bases between. The DNA for the CDR3 is TGTGCCAGCAGTTACTCTTCCCAGGAGAACACTGAAGCTTTCTTT. Translating gives CASSYSSQENTEAFF.

The chain uses TRBV5-1 and TRBJ1-4; D gene uncertain. The ends were cut back, 0 bases at V and 4 bases at J, with 25 bases in the middle. Germline V gene lookup returns CDR1 SGHRS and CDR2 YFSETQ. This CDR3 has 20 amino acids. The CDR3 loop reads CASSLGAFPSTTVDNEKLFF. The CDR3 bases are TGCGCCAGCAGCTTGGGCGCGTTCCCAAGTACGACGGTTGATAATGAAAAACTGTTTTTT.

The chain employs TRBV2 and TRBJ2-5, with 11 bases aligning to TRBD1. V lost 7 bases and J lost 6; bases outside the gene matches: 7. The V gene's germline CDR1 is SNHLY and CDR2 FYNNEI. This CDR3 has 14 residues. The CDR3 region has the DNA TGTGCCAGCATCCGGACAGGGGGCTCGAAGACCCAGTACTTC. Encoded protein: CASIRTGGSKTQYF.

J is TRBJ2-7 and V is TRBV5-6; 7 bases align to TRBD1. Germline V gene data show CDR1 as SGHDT and CDR2 as YYEEEE. Trimming took 5 bases from V and 7 from J; bases not matched to a gene: 9. This CDR3 has 13 amino acids. In nucleotides, the CDR3 is TGTGCCAGCAGTCCCGACAGGGATGGGGAGCAGTACGTC. Translated, it gives CASSPDRDGEQYV.